This entry lists 21 T cell receptor beta chains sequenced from one sample in a study of T cells in Graves' hyperthyroidism and ophthalmopathy. Amplification yielded TCR beta CDR3 regions, with RNA transcripts as the source. HTBI primers were the set used in a first-round RT-PCR of the TCR CDR3. TCRdb re-called the multiplex PCR reads through MiXCR, storing one row per CDR3 protein. The data contain over 350,000 distinct CDR3 sequences, roughly 18% of them singletons. Sequencing input: blood. Receptors were obtained from a man younger than 35 with Graves' ophthalmopathy.

This clonotype was picked up many times. The chain recombines TRBV27 with TRBJ1-2, with 8 bases fitting TRBD1. V trimming: 0 bases; J trimming: 7 bases; junction bases outside the gene matches: 16. Germline CDR1 MNHEY, CDR2 SMNVEV (reference sequence). This CDR3 contains 18 residues. CDR3 nucleotides: TGTGCCAGCAGTTTATCGGGGACAGGTTACAGACAAATGGTTGGCTACACCTTC. Protein sequence: CASSLSGTGYRQMVGYTF.

The J gene is TRBJ1-5, the V gene TRBV10-3, with no clear D. Germline CDR1 reads ENHRY; CDR2 reads SYGVKD. This CDR3 is built from 14 residues. V shed 4 bases and J shed 2 bases, with 9 bases lying between them. In DNA form, the CDR3 reads TGTGCCATCAGTGGGACCCCGGGCAATCAGCCCCAGCATTTT. Its translation is CAISGTPGNQPQHF.

This clonotype showed up many times. The rearrangement links TRBV7-8 to TRBJ1-5; D is ambiguous. The CDR3 spans 14 residues. Deletions cut 1 base from V and 4 bases from J, with 8 bases between. Germline CDR1 SGHVS, CDR2 FQNEAQ. The CDR3 loop reads CASSLDPRNQPQHF. The CDR3 DNA sequence: TGTGCCAGCAGCTTAGACCCTCGGAATCAGCCCCAGCATTTT.

V and J are TRBV27 and TRBJ1-2, with D maybe TRBD1 (6 bases). Per germline, CDR1 MNHEY and CDR2 SMNVEV (reference sequence). This CDR3 region has 14 residues. V lost 5 bases and J 2 bases, leaving 12 bases between the germline ends. For the CDR3, the DNA is TGTGCCAGCAGTAGGGGGGCCGTCAACTATGGCTACACCTTC. Encoded protein: CASSRGAVNYGYTF.

This chain joins TRBV9 and TRBJ1-4; the D is unclear. The CDR3 runs to 14 residues. Germline V gives CDR1 SGDLS, CDR2 YYNGEE. The V end lost 0 bases, the J end lost 8 bases, and 11 bases lay between the germline ends. CDR3 sequence reads: CASSVEPAGEKLFF. CDR3 sequence (DNA): TGTGCCAGCAGCGTAGAACCGGCGGGGGAAAAACTGTTTTTT.

The CDR3, as DNA: TGTGCCAGCAGCCACATTGGGGGGGGCGAGGGCGACTACACCTTC. The encoded protein is CASSHIGGGEGDYTF. The chain is built from TRBV4-2 and TRBJ1-2; possible D gene TRBD1, 6 bases. V lost 3 bases to trimming and J lost 10 bases, with 21 bases between them. The germline gives CDR1 LGHNA, CDR2 YNFKEQ. This CDR3 spans 15 amino acids.

This clonotype was detected ten times or more. The CDR3 is CASSSAGTDEQYF. The CDR3 region has the DNA TGTGCCAGCAGTTCCGCAGGAACAGACGAGCAGTACTTC. This chain joins TRBV6-1 and TRBJ2-7, with unresolved D. Germline V lookup: CDR1 MNHNS, CDR2 SASEGT. This CDR3 has 13 amino acids. Trimming took off 5 bases at V and 5 bases at J, with 13 bases between the two ends.

This clonotype was counted only a few times. This CDR3 reads CASDRDRVTDTQYF. The CDR3 bases are TGTGCCAGCGATAGGGACAGGGTCACAGATACGCAGTATTTT. The chain combines TRBV6-1 with TRBJ2-3; 9 bases are a match to TRBD1. Germline loops: CDR1 MNHNS, CDR2 SASEGT. The CDR3 spans 14 residues. V gave up 8 bases and J gave up 2 bases; unmatched junction bases: 5.

On this clonotype: This clone may be a read error of a much larger clone one base away. The chain uses TRBV6-5 and TRBJ2-7; D remains ambiguous. The CDR3 is made up of 13 amino acids. The germline V gene has CDR1 MNHEY and CDR2 SVGAGI. Trimming removed 2 bases at V and 1 base at J, with 6 bases between. The chain's CDR3 is CASSYAQSYEQYF. Written as DNA, the CDR3 is TGTGCCAGCAGTTACGCACAGTCCTACGAGCAGTACTTC.

The chain employs TRBV4-2 and TRBJ2-5; either TRBD1 or TRBD2 may fit D (5 bases each). Trimming stripped 0 bases from V and 5 bases from J, with 13 bases between. This CDR3 is 15 amino acids long. Germline lookup yields CDR1 LGHNA and CDR2 YNFKEQ. CDR3 sequence: CASSQDGTVSETQYF. Written as DNA, the CDR3 is TGTGCCAGCAGCCAAGATGGGACGGTATCGGAGACCCAGTACTTC.

This clonotype was seen more than once but under ten times. The chain recombines TRBV7-3 with TRBJ2-1; 10 nucleotides match TRBD2. Germline V CDR1 and CDR2: SGHTA, FQGTGA. V shed 4 bases, J shed 10 bases, and the junction held 13 bases outside the gene matches. The CDR3 has 16 residues. Written as DNA, the CDR3 is TGTGCCAGCAGCTCCCTTGAGATAGCGGGGGGTGGGGAGCAGTTCTTC. Its translation: CASSSLEIAGGGEQFF.

This clonotype was counted many times. The gene calls are TRBV6-2 or TRBV6-3 and TRBJ1-3, with D uncertain. Germline lookup yields CDR1 MNHEY and CDR2 SVGEGT. The V and J ends lost 2 bases and 0 bases respectively, with 14 bases between them. This CDR3 contains 17 residues. The CDR3 DNA follows: TGTGCCAGCAGTTACGAGCCCAGGCAGATCTCTGGAAACACCATATATTTT. Translated: CASSYEPRQISGNTIYF.

This clonotype was seen repeatedly, ten times or more. The CDR3 here is CASTHPGGVYNEQFF. CDR3 nucleotides: TGTGCCAGCACCCATCCGGGGGGGGTCTACAATGAGCAGTTCTTC. This chain connects TRBV7-9 to TRBJ2-1; TRBD2 aligns across 8 bases. The CDR3 loop spans 15 amino acids. CDR1 is SEHNR and CDR2 is FQNEAQ in the germline V gene (reference sequence). With V trimmed by 7 bases and J by 3 bases, 8 bases remained unmatched.

This clonotype turned up a few times. J is TRBJ2-3 and V is TRBV20-1; 10 positions match TRBD2. CDR1 is DFQATT, CDR2 SNEGSKA, per germline (reference sequence). Trimming removed 1 base from V and 5 bases from J; junction bases left unmatched: 9. There are 16 residues in the CDR3. In DNA form, the CDR3 reads TGCAGTGCTAGAGGGCTAGCGGGGGCCCTTCAAGATACGCAGTATTTT. Translated, it gives CSARGLAGALQDTQYF.

There are a few counts of this clonotype. V and J are TRBV6-1 and TRBJ1-2; TRBD1 is a possible D gene (5 bases). Germline V CDR1 and CDR2: MNHNS, SASEGT. The CDR3 contains 16 residues. V was trimmed by 1 base and J by 1 base, leaving 13 bases between them. The CDR3 protein is CASSEVGSGLNYGYTF. The CDR3 coding sequence is TGTGCCAGCAGTGAAGTGGGTTCGGGGCTTAACTATGGCTACACCTTC.

This clonotype was counted between two and nine times. This chain joins TRBV5-1 and TRBJ2-5; 8 bases map to TRBD2. J gave up 0 bases and V 4 bases, and 11 bases lay outside the gene matches. The CDR3 has 17 amino acids. The germline V gene has CDR1 SGHRS and CDR2 YFSETQ. This CDR3 is CASSLRSRGVYQETQYF. The DNA of the CDR3 is TGCGCCAGCAGCCTTCGTTCGCGGGGGGTATACCAAGAGACCCAGTACTTC.

This clonotype was picked up many times. The rearrangement joins TRBV7-9 to TRBJ2-7; the D gene could be TRBD1 or TRBD2 (5 bases each). The CDR3 is 13 amino acids. Trimming removed 2 bases from V and 3 bases from J, with 8 bases in between. The V gene's germline CDR1 is SEHNR and CDR2 FQNEAQ (reference sequence). CDR3 region: CASSLLGDYEQYF. In DNA form, the CDR3 reads TGTGCCAGCAGCTTATTGGGGGACTACGAGCAGTACTTC.

V is TRBV12-3 or TRBV12-4 and J is TRBJ2-6; D gene unclear. Trimming left V 6 bases short and J 4 bases short, with 13 bases between. The length of the CDR3 is 15 residues. In nucleotides, the CDR3 is TGTGCCAGCAGAAGGTCCGAGGACGGGGCCAACGTCCTGACTTTC. The encoded protein is CASRRSEDGANVLTF.

This clonotype was recorded many times. V gene TRBV18 combines with J gene TRBJ2-7, with a possible D match to TRBD1 (5 bases). The CDR3 runs 13 residues. Trimming took 2 bases from V and 6 from J, leaving 11 bases between them. Per the germline V gene, CDR1 is KGHSH and CDR2 is LQKENI. CDR3 region: CASSPGAGLEQYF. In nucleotides, the CDR3 is TGTGCCAGCTCACCAGGGGCAGGGCTCGAGCAGTACTTC.

This rearrangement joins TRBV2 to TRBJ2-2; 9 bases are a match to TRBD1. The CDR3 consists of 17 residues. Germline CDR1 is SNHLY and CDR2 is FYNNEI. Trimming at V came to 6 bases and at J to 7 bases, leaving 15 bases not matched to a gene. The CDR3 DNA is TGTGCCAGCAGCCCCGGGCCGGGACAGGGTTGGGGCGGGGAGCTGTTTTTT. It yields the protein CASSPGPGQGWGGELFF.

This clonotype was detected only a few times. This chain uses TRBV4-1 with TRBJ1-5; TRBD1 is a possible D gene (6 bases). Germline assignment: CDR1 MGHRA and CDR2 YSYEKL. The CDR3 contains 17 residues. V was cut by 0 bases and J by 6 bases, with 18 bases left in between. CDR3: CASSQDLNREGSQPQHF. CDR3 sequence (DNA): TGCGCCAGCAGCCAAGATTTAAACAGGGAGGGAAGTCAGCCCCAGCATTTT.